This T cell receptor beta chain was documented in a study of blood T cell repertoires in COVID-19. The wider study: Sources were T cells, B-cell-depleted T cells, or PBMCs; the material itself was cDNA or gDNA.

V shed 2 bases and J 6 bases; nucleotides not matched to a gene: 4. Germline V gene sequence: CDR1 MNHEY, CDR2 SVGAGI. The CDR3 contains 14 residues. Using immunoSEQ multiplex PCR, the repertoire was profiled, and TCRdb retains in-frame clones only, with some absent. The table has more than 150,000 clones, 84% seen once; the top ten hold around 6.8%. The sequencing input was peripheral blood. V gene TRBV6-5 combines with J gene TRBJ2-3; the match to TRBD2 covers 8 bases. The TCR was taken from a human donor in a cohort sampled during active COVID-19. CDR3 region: CASSYERGSDTQYF. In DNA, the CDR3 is TGTGCCAGCAGTTACGAGCGGGGGTCGGATACGCAGTATTTT.